A selection of T cell receptor beta chains follows, all from one sample in a study of post-analysis software for immune sequencing data. One entry per CDR3 protein results from TCRdb running MiXCR on the PCR reads. The sample lists around 710,000 distinct CDR3 sequences, around 45% seen once, with roughly 5% in the top ten. What was sequenced was blood. Source of these receptors: a girl aged 10-17 years with multiple sclerosis. Both conserved end residues are part of each CDR3.

TRBV7-2 CASRNRGNSPLHF
TRBV4-1 CASSQDAGTEAFF
TRBV11-2 CASSLSGTKTSGTQYF
TRBV2 CASSQRDPPLGNLYF
TRBV7-3 CASSFGGSDTDTQYF
TRBV4-2 CASTLDLAGGREQFF
TRBV5-5 CASSTRGLQPLGYTF
TRBV4-3 CASSQDGSSGNTIYF
TRBV7-9 CANSRQGRPYEQYF
TRBV7-3 CASSLLAGVQETQYF
TRBV20-1 CSARGLVRSDTQYF
TRBV7-9 CASSPYSENEQFF
TRBV7-2 CARVTGEDEQYF
TRBV20-1 CSARTRVAEAFF
TRBV10-3 CAISTASPDTQYF
TRBV20-1 CSAAGTGRTGTSLYEQYF
TRBV7-9 CASSLDGPWGQPQHF
TRBV5-6 CASSVGARSSDTQYF
TRBV5-6 CASSLRDRGGAYEQYF
TRBV29-1 CSVVIGSLAKNIQYF
TRBV29-1 CSVAVWGEAFF
TRBV4-3 CASSIRQGAYEQYF
TRBV12-3/TRBV12-4 CASSSTAAYEQYF
TRBV9 CASSVADLTYNEQYF
TRBV7-9 CASSLALRGIGYNEQFF
TRBV15 CATSRDQREPGETQYF
TRBV7-9 CASSRTGSGNQPQHF
TRBV20-1 CSASGYKNIQYF
TRBV10-3 CAISGGQDNSPLHF
TRBV4-2 CASSPATGLNTEAFF
TRBV29-1 CSVVAQGASDTQYF
TRBV29-1 CSGPTGSSYNEQFF
TRBV20-1 CSAPDGPNEKLFF
TRBV20-1 CSAEGARGRAVETQYF
TRBV29-1 CSVVPQGQQETQYF
TRBV28 CASTRGRGSSYEQYF
TRBV9 CASNAAGGDNEQFF
TRBV20-1 CSARVAGPQETQYF
TRBV6-1 CASSESGEQYF
TRBV12-3/TRBV12-4 CATRDSHGYTF
TRBV20-1 CSARTGGGSNQPQHF
TRBV20-1 CSASIQGVSPQHF
TRBV29-1 CSVTTGGGQPQHF
TRBV29-1 CSQRGTGSRDTQYF
TRBV7-9 CASSPLHAWAYEQYF
TRBV20-1 CSARRAEGTYNEQFF
TRBV5-8 CASSLKYRASSDTQYF
TRBV7-2 CASSVSGVYEQYF
TRBV20-1 CSAFTSGKGSEQFF
TRBV5-1 CARSLVQGGTEAFF
TRBV29-1 CSVDEGPYGYTF
TRBV5-8 CASSLVGGSLSDTQYF
TRBV6-5 CASSQPLIAKNIQYF
TRBV11-1 CASSLIGMAGWQFF
TRBV6-6 CASHNQQGVDGYTF
TRBV29-1 CSDRLAGGNEQFF
TRBV12-3/TRBV12-4 CASIGIGRDSYGYTF
TRBV6-2/TRBV6-3 CASTYGGRINEQFF
TRBV15 CATSGPGLPNNEQFF
TRBV7-8 CASSLALRAEQYF